The 11 T cell receptor beta chains in this list originate from one sample, sequenced in a study of metastatic and nonmetastatic thyroid tumors. TCRdb re-clonotyped the PCR reads via MiXCR. The table shows 84,000 or so clones, with less than 10% occurring only once. Thyroid surgery took place with no prior treatment in any patient. Specimen: blood. Receptors originate from a female donor with papillary thyroid cancer or a benign thyroid nodule (not recorded which). Some clones in this sample may be carry-over from other donors' samples.

This clone has at least ten counts. The chain has TRBV28 and TRBJ2-1, with 10 bases aligning to TRBD1. This CDR3 spans 15 amino acids. The trim removed 4 bases at V and 9 bases at J, leaving 9 bases unmatched. The germline gives CDR1 MDHEN, CDR2 SYDVKM. CDR3 sequence: CASSSLGQGLGEQFF. In nucleotides, the CDR3 is TGTGCCAGCAGTTCCTTGGGACAGGGGCTTGGTGAGCAGTTCTTC.

This clone has a count of ten or more. The chain uses TRBV20-1 and TRBJ2-7; maybe TRBD1 (6 bases). Germline V CDR1 and CDR2: DFQATT, SNEGSKA (reference sequence). The V end was cut by 4 bases, the J end by 0 bases, with 13 bases between. The CDR3 is made up of 14 amino acids. CDR3 DNA sequence: TGCAGTGCTAAACGTGGACAGCTCTCCTACGAGCAGTACTTC. Amino acid sequence: CSAKRGQLSYEQYF.

The rearrangement joins TRBV5-1 to TRBJ2-7, with a tentative D call TRBD1 (5 bases). The germline V gene has CDR1 SGHRS and CDR2 YFSETQ. This CDR3 is built from 15 residues. The V end was cut by 0 bases, the J end by 2 bases, with 12 bases between. CDR3 coding DNA: TGCGCCAGCAGCTTGGGGAGAAAGGGGACCTACGAGCAGTACTTC. Its translation: CASSLGRKGTYEQYF. Supplemented by reference TRBV5-1 and TRBJ2-7, the full variable domain reads KAGVTQTPRYLIKTRGQQVTLSCSPISGHRSVSWYQQTPGQGLQFLFEYFSETQRNKGNFPGRFSGRQFSNSRSEMNVSTLELGDSALYLCASSLGRKGTYEQYFGPGTRLTVT.

This clone was observed many times. This sequence joins TRBV5-1 and TRBJ1-1; 8 bases are a match to TRBD1. The trim removed 0 bases at V and 5 bases at J, leaving 9 bases unmatched. CDR1 is SGHRS and CDR2 is YFSETQ in the germline V gene. There are 16 residues in the CDR3. The CDR3 DNA follows: TGCGCCAGCAGCTTGGGGGGCAGGGGGCTAGGAACTGAAGCTTTCTTT. Its translation is CASSLGGRGLGTEAFF.

The table lists this clone with many counts. V is TRBV5-1 and J is TRBJ2-5; a weak D match, TRBD2 (5 bases). The CDR3 loop spans 13 amino acids. Germline CDR1 SGHRS, CDR2 YFSETQ. V was trimmed by 4 bases and J by 3 bases, leaving 10 bases between them. CDR3 DNA: TGCGCCAGCAGCCGTAGCGTTGAAGAGACCCAGTACTTC. This sequence encodes CASSRSVEETQYF.

This clone has a handful of counts. A read error is possible here, since a much larger clone lies one base away. The chain links TRBV14 to TRBJ1-2; D not resolved. CDR1 is SGHDN and CDR2 is FVKESK in the germline V gene. CDR3 length equals 12 residues. The CDR3 loop reads CASGQPPGGYTF. Written as DNA, the CDR3 is TGTGCCAGCGGCCAACCCCCCGGCGGCTACACCTTC.

This clone was detected many times. This chain uses TRBV7-6 with TRBJ1-2; 11 positions agree with TRBD1. From germline, CDR1 is SGHVS and CDR2 FNYEAQ. This CDR3 contains 17 residues. V lost 1 base, J lost 8 bases, and 12 bases stayed unmatched. CDR3 DNA: TGTGCCAGCAGCTTAGTAGTGGGACAGGGGGACTCCGAGGGCTACACCTTC. Encoded protein: CASSLVVGQGDSEGYTF.

On this clone itself: This sample includes further DNA sequences coding for the same CDR3. This chain uses TRBV4-2 with TRBJ2-2; D might be TRBD2 (5 bases). This CDR3 has 14 amino acids. The V gene's germline CDR1 is LGHNA and CDR2 YNFKEQ. V lost 5 bases, J lost 5 bases, and 12 bases lay in between. This CDR3 reads CASSALADTGELFF. The CDR3 DNA follows: TGTGCCAGCAGCGCTCTAGCTGATACCGGGGAGCTGTTTTTT.

This clone was detected many times. V gene TRBV28 combines with J gene TRBJ2-4, with 9 bases matching TRBD1. This CDR3 has 15 residues. J gave up 8 bases and V 3 bases, and 8 bases lay outside the gene matches. CDR1 and CDR2 from the germline V gene are MDHEN and SYDVKM. The CDR3 spells CASSFPGTGKYIQYF. The CDR3 bases are TGTGCCAGCAGTTTCCCCGGGACAGGGAAGTACATTCAGTACTTC.

This clone was recorded many times. This chain uses TRBV5-1 with TRBJ2-2, with a weak D call TRBD2 (6 bases). The CDR3 length is 15 residues. Germline V gene data show CDR1 as SGHRS and CDR2 as YFSETQ. Trimming took off 4 bases at V and 7 bases at J, with 17 bases between the two ends. The CDR3 is CASSAGPRGSGELFF. The CDR3 DNA reads as TGCGCCAGCAGCGCGGGGCCGCGGGGCAGCGGGGAGCTGTTTTTT.

This clone was observed many times. The gene calls are TRBV30 and TRBJ2-7, with a possible D match to TRBD2 (7 bases). The CDR3 sequence is 15 residues long. Germline values: CDR1 GTSNPN, CDR2 SVGIG (reference sequence). V lost 1 base to trimming and J lost 3 bases, with 16 bases between them. CDR3 in DNA: TGTGCCTGGAGTGCCGGCGGGGGCGGTTACTACGAGCAGTACTTC. Residues: CAWSAGGGGYYEQYF.